This entry lists 6 T cell receptor beta chains sequenced from one sample in a study of long-term antiretroviral therapy in people with HIV. Sequencing used immunoSEQ v3.0 at survey level. Generated by immunoSEQ multiplex PCR, the TCRdb table keeps only in-frame clones and is missing some. The sample lists about 33,000 clones; over 60% were seen once. This sample comprised unsorted PBMCs, obtained 2 years after starting antiretroviral therapy. These receptors all come from a woman aged 45-59 years with HIV.

The chain has TRBV2 and TRBJ1-5; D gene uncertain. The CDR3 has 16 amino acids. V lost 2 bases and J 0 bases, leaving 11 bases between the germline ends. Germline V gene data show CDR1 as SNHLY and CDR2 as FYNNEI. CDR3 sequence (DNA): TGTGCCAGCAGTGAACGATTAGGGTATAGCAATCAGCCCCAGCATTTT. It specifies CASSERLGYSNQPQHF.

The genes are TRBV9 and TRBJ1-5, with 10 bases fitting TRBD1. This CDR3 contains 14 residues. The V gene end was trimmed by 0 bases and the J gene end by 9 bases; junction bases not matched to a gene: 3. Per the germline V gene, CDR1 is SGDLS and CDR2 is YYNGEE. Written as DNA, the CDR3 is TGTGCCAGCAGCGTAGGTGGACAGGGGGTGCCCCAGCATTTT. This encodes CASSVGGQGVPQHF.

This clone turned up a few times. V usage is TRBV5-1 and J usage is TRBJ1-1; no firm D call. CDR3 length: 13 residues. The germline V and J ends were trimmed by 4 bases and 1 base, with 8 bases remaining between them. CDR1 and CDR2 from the germline V gene are SGHRS and YFSETQ. CDR3 in DNA: TGCGCCAGCAGCGCCATGGAGAACACTGAAGCTTTCTTT. Its protein is CASSAMENTEAFF.

The table lists this clone with a few counts. V is TRBV5-1 and J is TRBJ2-7; the D is unclear. Germline V gives CDR1 SGHRS, CDR2 YFSETQ. This CDR3 is built from 15 residues. Between the trimmed V and J ends, which lost 0 bases and 3 bases, there was a span of 13 bases. The CDR3 here is CASSLERRVIYEQYF. CDR3 in DNA: TGCGCCAGCAGCTTGGAGAGGAGAGTAATCTACGAGCAGTACTTC. Based on the CDR3 plus reference TRBV5-1 and TRBJ2-7, the full variable domain is KAGVTQTPRYLIKTRGQQVTLSCSPISGHRSVSWYQQTPGQGLQFLFEYFSETQRNKGNFPGRFSGRQFSNSRSEMNVSTLELGDSALYLCASSLERRVIYEQYFGPGTRLTVT.

The chain couples TRBV5-1 to TRBJ2-1, with 13 bases identical to TRBD2. The CDR3 is made up of 15 amino acids. Looked up from germline, CDR1 is SGHRS and CDR2 is YFSETQ. With V trimmed by 0 bases and J by 8 bases, 2 bases remained unmatched. CDR3 coding DNA: TGCGCCAGCAGCTTGGGGACTAGCGGGGGCGATGAGCAGTTCTTC. Its translation is CASSLGTSGGDEQFF.

The genes are TRBV5-1 and TRBJ2-5, with TRBD2 matching over 7 bases. Germline assignment: CDR1 SGHRS and CDR2 YFSETQ. The V and J ends lost 4 bases and 1 base, in that order; junction bases with no gene match: 7. The CDR3 loop spans 15 amino acids. This CDR3 is CASSTLGLIQETQYF. DNA for the CDR3: TGCGCCAGCAGCACCCTGGGACTAATCCAAGAGACCCAGTACTTC. Full variable domain (outside the CDR3, taken from reference TRBV5-1 and TRBJ2-5): KAGVTQTPRYLIKTRGQQVTLSCSPISGHRSVSWYQQTPGQGLQFLFEYFSETQRNKGNFPGRFSGRQFSNSRSEMNVSTLELGDSALYLCASSTLGLIQETQYFGPGTRLLVL.